Listed here is a single T cell receptor beta chain. Its antigen remains unknown. Together with a sample-barcoded 5' primer, a J-beta primer mix was included in a second PCR lasting about 7 to 11 cycles. TCRdb redid the calling of the 5' RACE reads with MiXCR, one entry per CDR3 protein. The data contain about 1,500,000 distinct CDR3 sequences, about 40% of them singletons. With 3 bases removed from V and 12 bases from J, the gap between germline ends came to 12 bases. CDR1 and CDR2 from the germline V gene are DFQATT and SNEGSKA (reference sequence). CDR3 size: 10 residues. The donors, aged roughly 6 to 90, were healthy Caucasians from Russia. The record originates from a study of blood T cells in healthy people across ages. Notes on the study in general: Roughly linear age-related decline in beta diversity appeared, significant by age approximately 41. A conclusive naive versus antigen-experienced comparison was prevented by the unsorted PBMCs. Versus aged donors, long-lived donors had higher diversity and more naive CD4+ cells.

Sequences were obtained from blood. The clonotype was recovered from a young woman in good health. This rearrangement joins TRBV20-1 to TRBJ2-7; D remains unclear. As DNA, the CDR3 is TGCAGTGCTAGGCAAGAGACTCTGTACTTC. It yields the protein CSARQETLYF.